The 16 T cell receptor beta chains below were found in one sample sequenced in a study of blood T cells in healthy people across ages. For the second PCR, which ran for roughly 7 to 11 cycles, a sample-barcoded 5' primer and a J-beta primer mix were used. Each CDR3 protein gets one entry after TCRdb re-called the 5' RACE reads with MiXCR. The profile shows around 1.5 million distinct CDR3 sequences, 34% of them singletons. Material for sequencing was blood. These receptor sequences come from a woman aged 25 to 39 in good health.

As to this clonotype: It is likely a read error, because the conserved phenylalanine at the end of the CDR3 is missing. The chain combines TRBV5-6 with TRBJ2-5, with TRBD1 identical over 8 bases. The CDR3 runs 13 residues. The germline gives CDR1 SGHDT, CDR2 YYEEEE. J lost 3 bases, V lost 4 bases, and 2 bases had no gene match. The CDR3 loop reads CASSTDREETQYV. The CDR3 nucleotides read TGTGCCAGCAGCACGGACAGGGAAGAGACCCAGTACGTC.

This clonotype showed up just a few times. The chain couples TRBV4-1 to TRBJ1-1; D is unclear. The CDR3 contains 15 residues. Trimming removed 0 bases at V and 5 bases at J, with 13 bases between. The germline gives CDR1 MGHRA, CDR2 YSYEKL. CDR3 sequence (DNA): TGCGCCAGCAGCCAAGAGGGCGCTGTGGGGACTGAAGCTTTCTTT. It specifies CASSQEGAVGTEAFF.

The genes are TRBV2 and TRBJ2-5; D call uncertain. Germline values: CDR1 SNHLY, CDR2 FYNNEI. Trimming stripped 4 bases from V and 5 bases from J, with 14 bases between. The CDR3 is 14 amino acids. CDR3 DNA sequence: TGTGCCAGCAGTGGAGCCCCCCCCTTGGAGACCCAGTACTTC. Protein: CASSGAPPLETQYF.

This clonotype has more than one count but fewer than ten. The chain uses TRBV6-2 or TRBV6-3 and TRBJ1-5, with a weak D call TRBD1 (6 bases). The length of the CDR3 is 17 residues. Trimming removed 4 bases from V and 1 base from J, with 17 bases in between. CDR1 MNHEY and CDR2 SVGEGT come from the germline V gene. The CDR3 DNA reads as TGTGCCAGCAGTTCCTCAGGGGTCGCACTGAGCAATCAGCCCCAGCATTTT. Translation gives CASSSSGVALSNQPQHF.

This clonotype was recorded many times. This rearrangement joins TRBV4-1 to TRBJ2-4, with TRBD2 matching 9 bases. The germline V gene has CDR1 MGHRA and CDR2 YSYEKL. The trim removed 1 base at V and 1 base at J, leaving 8 bases unmatched. CDR3 size: 18 residues. DNA for the CDR3: TGCGCCAGCAGCCAAGGGATGGTAGCGGGAGATGCCAAAAACATTCAGTACTTC. This encodes CASSQGMVAGDAKNIQYF.

This clonotype turned up a few times. The V call is TRBV28, the J call TRBJ1-2; 9 positions match TRBD1. The CDR3 contains 14 residues. The V and J ends lost 2 bases and 7 bases, in that order; junction bases with no gene match: 5. Germline values: CDR1 MDHEN, CDR2 SYDVKM. The CDR3 DNA reads TGTGCCAGCAGTTTAGGGGACAGGGCTAGTGGCTACACCTTC. Translated, it gives CASSLGDRASGYTF.

The chain has TRBV20-1 and TRBJ2-5; D possibly corresponds to TRBD2 (6 bases). This CDR3 has 13 amino acids. V was pared by 6 bases and J by 5 bases, with 16 bases between. Looked up from germline, CDR1 is DFQATT and CDR2 is SNEGSKA (reference sequence). CDR3 in amino acids: CSAGGLARETQYF. CDR3 coding DNA: TGCAGTGCCGGAGGTCTAGCGCGGGAGACCCAGTACTTC.

The chain joins TRBV12-3 or TRBV12-4 to TRBJ1-1, with D hard to call. Trimming pared 2 bases from V and 1 base from J, leaving 14 bases between. The CDR3 extends over 16 amino acids. CDR3 protein: CASSLLQGRGNTEAFF. Here the CDR3 DNA reads TGTGCCAGCAGTTTACTACAAGGCCGAGGGAACACTGAAGCTTTCTTT.

A remark on this clonotype: An end of the junction does not agree with germline; a read error may underlie this. CDR3 loop: CASSLGGQPTEVF. In DNA, the CDR3 is TGCGCCAGCAGCTTGGGTGGGCAACCAACAGAGGTCTTC. J is TRBJ2-1 and V is TRBV5-1; D unclear. This CDR3 comprises 13 residues. Germline CDR1 and CDR2: SGHRS and YFSETQ.

This clonotype occurred a few times. This chain uses TRBV28 with TRBJ2-1; D remains ambiguous. This CDR3 is 12 amino acids long. CDR1 is MDHEN, CDR2 SYDVKM, per germline. V lost 1 base and J lost 10, with 8 bases in between. The CDR3: CASSLYGEEQFF. The CDR3 bases are TGTGCCAGCAGTTTATACGGAGAGGAGCAGTTCTTC.

In this sample, this clonotype turned up a few times. V gene TRBV6-4 combines with J gene TRBJ2-1; the D is unclear. Trimming left V 6 bases short and J 0 bases short, with 12 bases between. This CDR3 spans 15 amino acids. Looked up from germline, CDR1 is MRHNA and CDR2 is SNTAGT. The DNA for the CDR3 is TGTGCCAGCAGCCTCTTCGGAAGCTCCTACAATGAGCAGTTCTTC. Its protein is CASSLFGSSYNEQFF.

On this clonotype itself: An end of the junction differs from the germline gene, which may be a read error. The chain employs TRBV7-2 and TRBJ1-2; 11 bases agree with TRBD1. Germline CDR1 reads SGHTA; CDR2 reads FQGNSA. The CDR3 spans 16 residues. The CDR3 reads CASSPSDRGRLGGYIF. DNA of the CDR3: TGTGCCAGCAGCCCGTCGGACAGGGGGCGTCTAGGTGGCTACATCTTC.

This chain joins TRBV28 and TRBJ2-1, with TRBD2 identical over 8 bases. The germline gives CDR1 MDHEN, CDR2 SYDVKM. This CDR3 is 16 amino acids long. The V gene end was trimmed by 6 bases and the J gene end by 3 bases; junction bases not matched to a gene: 10. CDR3 region: CASSPPLAGIYNEQFF. Written as DNA, the CDR3 is TGTGCCAGCAGCCCCCCTCTAGCGGGTATCTACAATGAGCAGTTCTTC.

This chain connects TRBV27 to TRBJ2-4; D is possibly TRBD2 (5 bases). The germline CDR1 and CDR2 sequences are MNHEY and SMNVEV (reference sequence). Trimming took 6 bases from V and 13 from J, leaving 19 bases between them. The CDR3 is made up of 13 amino acids. Here the CDR3 reads CASSEDLLRGQYF. The CDR3 DNA is TGTGCCAGCAGCGAAGATCTCCTACGAGGGCAGTACTTC.

The genes are TRBV20-1 and TRBJ2-7, with 10 bases aligning to TRBD2. Germline trimming cut 5 bases from V and 2 bases from J; bases unmatched to any gene: 9. CDR3 length equals 15 residues. Germline V gene lookup returns CDR1 DFQATT and CDR2 SNEGSKA (reference sequence). CDR3 loop: CSAPPASGGPYEQYF. In DNA form, the CDR3 reads TGCAGTGCTCCACCGGCTAGCGGGGGACCCTACGAGCAGTACTTC.

The genes are TRBV20-1 and TRBJ2-2, with D uncertain. The CDR3 spans 13 residues. The ends were cut back, 6 bases at V and 3 bases at J, with 11 bases in the middle. Germline CDR1 reads DFQATT; CDR2 reads SNEGSKA (reference sequence). The CDR3 reads CSAGFGDTGELFF. CDR3 DNA sequence: TGCAGTGCAGGGTTTGGGGACACCGGGGAGCTGTTTTTT.